One and the same sample provided the 22 T cell receptor beta chains below, sequenced in a study of T-cell reconstitution after alpha-beta-depleted transplantation in children. Preparation of the TCRbeta library was carried out with unique molecular identifiers. TCRdb fed the PCR reads into MiXCR, producing one record per CDR3 protein. The sample has more than 200,000 distinct CDR3 sequences; 7% to 9% are singletons. The material sequenced was PBMCs, mostly from graft donor cells, taken 360 days after TCRalphabeta/CD19-depleted stem cell transplant. The receptors stem from a male patient between 2 and 10 years old who had a stem cell transplant for acute myeloid leukemia, so the T cells may come from the graft donor.

In its sample, this clonotype was seen a few times. The chain uses TRBV19 and TRBJ2-1; 11 nucleotides line up with TRBD2. The CDR3 has 15 residues. Trimming cost V 5 bases and J 5 bases; bases outside gene matches: 5. Germline lookup yields CDR1 LNHDA and CDR2 SQIVND (reference sequence). The DNA of the CDR3 is TGTGCCAGTAGTGTCTCTAGCGGGGGGAACAATGAGCAGTTCTTC. It yields the protein CASSVSSGGNNEQFF.

This clonotype showed up many times. The rearrangement uses TRBV6-5 and TRBJ1-6; D gene uncertain. The CDR3 is 15 residues long. V lost 4 bases to trimming and J lost 4 bases, with 11 bases between them. The V gene's germline CDR1 is MNHEY and CDR2 SVGAGI. In nucleotides, the CDR3 is TGTGCCAGCAGTTTCTGGTCTGAGTATAATTCACCCCTCCACTTT. This codes for CASSFWSEYNSPLHF.

The CDR3 loop is CATTDRVYGYTF. DNA of the CDR3: TGTGCCACCACGGACAGGGTCTATGGCTACACCTTC. V is TRBV6-1 and J is TRBJ1-2; the match to TRBD1 covers 8 bases. The CDR3 extends over 12 amino acids. V lost 10 bases to trimming and J lost 4 bases; unmatched junction nucleotides: 5. CDR1 and CDR2 (germline): MNHNS, SASEGT.

The genes are TRBV11-2 and TRBJ1-4, with D unclear. This CDR3 is built from 16 residues. Trimming cost V 4 bases and J 8 bases, with 20 bases left between them. Looked up from germline, CDR1 is SGHAT and CDR2 is FQNNGV. Here the CDR3 reads CASSSTPSTSREKLFF. The CDR3 region has the DNA TGTGCCAGCAGCTCTACCCCGTCGACCTCGAGAGAAAAACTGTTTTTT.

This clonotype has a count of ten or more. The chain is built from TRBV7-2 and TRBJ2-5; the D gene could be TRBD1 or TRBD2 (5 bases each). The V end lost 1 base, the J end lost 2 bases, and 8 bases lay between the germline ends. This CDR3 comprises 14 residues. In germline, CDR1 is SGHTA, CDR2 FQGNSA. The chain's CDR3 is CASSLGRTQETQYF. The CDR3 coding sequence is TGTGCCAGCAGCTTAGGGAGGACACAAGAGACCCAGTACTTC.

This clonotype occurred many times. J is TRBJ2-7 and V is TRBV5-1; 13 bases line up with TRBD2. V was clipped by 5 bases and J by 3 bases; unmatched bases: 17. The CDR3 totals 19 residues. Germline CDR1 reads SGHRS; CDR2 reads YFSETQ. The CDR3, as DNA: TGCGCCAGCAGAGAAGCCCCGGGACTAGCGGGGCTATTTTACTACGAGCAGTACGTC. Translation: CASREAPGLAGLFYYEQYV.

This clonotype was found many times. This chain uses TRBV12-3 or TRBV12-4 with TRBJ2-7; maybe TRBD2 (5 bases). V lost 4 bases and J lost 2, with 12 bases in between. The length of the CDR3 is 14 residues. The CDR3 bases are TGTGCCAGCAGTTGGCTCGAGGGCCCCTACGAGCAGTACTTC. Amino acids: CASSWLEGPYEQYF.

This clonotype appeared a few times. The chain joins TRBV3-1 to TRBJ2-5, with 9 bases identical to TRBD2. V was pared by 8 bases and J by 5 bases, with 9 bases of the junction left unmatched. Germline V gives CDR1 LGHDT, CDR2 YNNKEL (reference sequence). The CDR3 spans 14 residues. The CDR3 DNA is TGTGCCAGCGGCGGCGGGAGGGCCGGGGAGACCCAGTACTTC. It codes for CASGGGRAGETQYF.

This clonotype was found many times. V gene TRBV7-2 combines with J gene TRBJ1-5, with no clear D. The length of the CDR3 is 12 residues. V shed 5 bases and J shed 7 bases, with 9 bases lying between them. Per the germline V gene, CDR1 is SGHTA and CDR2 is FQGNSA. CDR3 region: CASSESRQPQHF. CDR3 nucleotides: TGTGCCAGCAGCGAATCAAGGCAGCCCCAGCATTTT.

There are a few counts of this clonotype. V gene TRBV4-2 combines with J gene TRBJ1-3; D gene uncertain. V was cut by 0 bases and J by 0 bases, with 12 bases left in between. Germline-derived CDR1 and CDR2 are LGHNA and YNFKEQ. The CDR3 contains 17 residues. The CDR3 is CASSQDVAGFSGNTIYF. In nucleotides, the CDR3 is TGTGCCAGCAGCCAAGACGTAGCAGGCTTCTCTGGAAACACCATATATTTT.

This clonotype was observed a few times. The gene calls are TRBV7-9 and TRBJ2-2; D is unresolved. Trimming took off 4 bases at V and 0 bases at J, with 12 bases between the two ends. CDR3 length equals 16 residues. Per the germline V gene, CDR1 is SEHNR and CDR2 is FQNEAQ (reference sequence). The CDR3 bases are TGTGCCAGCAGCTACTGGGTGGTGACGAACACCGGGGAGCTGTTTTTT. It translates to CASSYWVVTNTGELFF.

This chain uses TRBV2 with TRBJ2-7; 9 bases fit TRBD2. Germline V gene sequence: CDR1 SNHLY, CDR2 FYNNEI. The junction had 10 bases not matched to a gene; V was cut back by 3 bases and J by 4 bases. This CDR3 has 16 amino acids. The CDR3 here is CASSDPVRGGVYEQYV. The DNA for the CDR3 is TGTGCCAGCAGTGACCCGGTGCGGGGGGGCGTTTACGAGCAGTACGTC.

This clonotype was seen repeatedly, ten times or more. The chain uses TRBV12-3 or TRBV12-4 and TRBJ2-7; D unresolved. CDR3 length: 15 residues. V lost 8 bases to trimming and J lost 1 base, with 18 bases between them. CDR3 DNA: TGTGCCAGCCGTTCCCACTCATACGGTTCCTACGAGCAGTACTTC. This encodes CASRSHSYGSYEQYF.

This clonotype turned up a few times. The chain carries TRBV6-2 or TRBV6-3 and TRBJ1-3; unclear D gene. Trimming shortened V by 4 bases and J by 4 bases, and 8 bases separated the two germline ends. CDR3 length: 13 amino acids. Looked up from germline, CDR1 is MNHEY and CDR2 is SVGEGT. The CDR3 region is CASSSGYGNTIYF. The DNA for the CDR3 is TGTGCCAGCAGTTCGGGTTACGGAAACACCATATATTTT.

The rearrangement uses TRBV10-3 and TRBJ2-1; D might be TRBD1 (5 bases). V was clipped by 4 bases and J by 0 bases, with 7 bases between them. Looked up from germline, CDR1 is ENHRY and CDR2 is SYGVKD. The CDR3 is made up of 14 amino acids. CDR3 in amino acids: CAISGGSSYNEQFF. The DNA for the CDR3 is TGTGCCATCAGTGGGGGCAGCTCCTACAATGAGCAGTTCTTC.

The chain combines TRBV18 with TRBJ2-4, with TRBD1 identical over 10 bases. The germline V gene encodes CDR1 KGHSH and CDR2 LQKENI. The CDR3 runs 18 residues. V lost 0 bases, J lost 0 bases, and 5 bases stayed unmatched. CDR3 protein: CASSPPRGQGEAKNIQYF. CDR3 nucleotide sequence: TGTGCCAGCTCACCACCTCGTGGACAGGGGGAAGCCAAAAACATTCAGTACTTC.

Ten or more counts support this clonotype. The V gene is TRBV20-1, the J gene TRBJ2-5; either TRBD1 or TRBD2 may supply D (7 bases each). Per the germline V gene, CDR1 is DFQATT and CDR2 is SNEGSKA (reference sequence). The CDR3 length is 14 residues. V was clipped by 6 bases and J by 5 bases, with 19 bases between them. This chain's CDR3 is CSATQGGNLETQYF. The CDR3 DNA reads TGCAGTGCCACCCAGGGGGGGAACCTTGAGACCCAGTACTTC.

Many counts were recorded for this clonotype. This rearrangement joins TRBV20-1 to TRBJ2-4, with TRBD2 as a possible D gene (5 bases). The length of the CDR3 is 16 residues. Germline CDR1 DFQATT, CDR2 SNEGSKA (reference sequence). V was trimmed by 0 bases and J by 3 bases, leaving 15 bases between them. CDR3 DNA: TGCAGTGCTAGAGATTTGGGCGGAGGAGACAAAAACATTCAGTACTTC. It specifies CSARDLGGGDKNIQYF.

J is TRBJ2-3 and V is TRBV29-1; D is undetermined. Trimming stripped 4 bases from V and 0 bases from J, with 11 bases between. Per germline, CDR1 SQVTM and CDR2 ANQGSEA. The CDR3 consists of 14 residues. The CDR3 DNA reads TGCAGCGTTGGACTTGAAACTAGCACAGATACGCAGTATTTT. Protein product: CSVGLETSTDTQYF.

A few counts support this clonotype. This chain joins TRBV4-3 and TRBJ2-1, with D maybe TRBD2 (6 bases). The CDR3 is 17 residues long. Between the trimmed V and J ends, which lost 0 bases and 2 bases, there was a span of 14 bases. Per the germline V gene, CDR1 is LGHNA and CDR2 is YSLEER. The CDR3 spells CASSQEDFGSAYNEQFF. Here the CDR3 DNA reads TGCGCCAGCAGCCAAGAGGACTTCGGGAGTGCCTACAATGAGCAGTTCTTC.

The chain recombines TRBV7-9 with TRBJ2-3; 8 bases align to TRBD2. The CDR3 is made up of 15 amino acids. The germline V gene has CDR1 SEHNR and CDR2 FQNEAQ (reference sequence). With 7 bases clipped from V and 1 base from J, the junction kept 7 bases outside the gene matches. Here the CDR3 reads CASTLSGTRTDTQYF. The CDR3 bases are TGTGCCAGCACCCTTAGCGGGACCCGCACAGATACGCAGTATTTT.

This clonotype was counted between two and nine times. V gene TRBV7-9 combines with J gene TRBJ1-5, with a weak D call TRBD1 (6 bases). The CDR3 has 17 amino acids. Trimming took off 4 bases at V and 1 base at J, with 17 bases between the two ends. CDR1 and CDR2 (germline): SEHNR, FQNEAQ (reference sequence). The DNA of the CDR3 is TGTGCCAGCAGCTCATCTAAGACAGGCGGAAGCAATCAGCCCCAGCATTTT. Its protein is CASSSSKTGGSNQPQHF.